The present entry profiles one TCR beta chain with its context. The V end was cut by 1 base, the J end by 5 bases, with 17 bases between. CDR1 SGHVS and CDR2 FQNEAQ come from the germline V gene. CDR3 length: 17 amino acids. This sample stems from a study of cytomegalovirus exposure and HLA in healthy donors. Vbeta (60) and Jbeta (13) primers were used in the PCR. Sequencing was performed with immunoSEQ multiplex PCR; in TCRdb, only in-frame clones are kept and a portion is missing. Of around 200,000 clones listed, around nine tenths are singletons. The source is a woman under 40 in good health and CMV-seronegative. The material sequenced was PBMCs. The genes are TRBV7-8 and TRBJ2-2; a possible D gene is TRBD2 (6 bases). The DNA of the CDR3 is TGTGCCAGCAGCTTAGTTATGGCGGGACTGGGAACCGGGGAGCTGTTTTTT. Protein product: CASSLVMAGLGTGELFF. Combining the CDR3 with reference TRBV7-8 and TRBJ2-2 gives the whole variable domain GAGVSQSPRYKVAKRGQDVALRCDPISGHVSLFWYQQALGQGPEFLTYFQNEAQLDKSGLPSDRFFAERPEGSVSTLKIQRTQQEDSAVYLCASSLVMAGLGTGELFFGEGSRLTVL.